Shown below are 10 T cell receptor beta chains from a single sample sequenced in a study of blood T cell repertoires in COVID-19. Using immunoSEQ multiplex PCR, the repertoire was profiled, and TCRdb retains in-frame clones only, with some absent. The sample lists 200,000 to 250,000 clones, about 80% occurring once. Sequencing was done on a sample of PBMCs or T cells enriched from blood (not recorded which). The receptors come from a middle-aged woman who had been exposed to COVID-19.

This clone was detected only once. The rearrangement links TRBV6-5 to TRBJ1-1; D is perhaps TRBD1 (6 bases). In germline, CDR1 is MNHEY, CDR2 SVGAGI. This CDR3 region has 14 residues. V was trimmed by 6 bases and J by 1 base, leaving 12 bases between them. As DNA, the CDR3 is TGTGCCAGCAGCGTCGCAGGGGAGAACACTGAAGCTTTCTTT. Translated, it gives CASSVAGENTEAFF.

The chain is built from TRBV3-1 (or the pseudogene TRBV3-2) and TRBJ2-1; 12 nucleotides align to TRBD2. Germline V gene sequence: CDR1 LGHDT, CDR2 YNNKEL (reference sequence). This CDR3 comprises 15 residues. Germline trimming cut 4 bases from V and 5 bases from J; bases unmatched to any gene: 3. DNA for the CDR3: TGTGCCAGCAGCCCCCGGACTAGCGGGGACAATGAGCAGTTCTTC. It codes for CASSPRTSGDNEQFF.

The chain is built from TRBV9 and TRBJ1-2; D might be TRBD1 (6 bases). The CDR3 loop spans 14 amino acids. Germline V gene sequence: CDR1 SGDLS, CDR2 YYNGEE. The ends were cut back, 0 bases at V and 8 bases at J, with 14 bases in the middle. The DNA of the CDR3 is TGTGCCAGCAGCGTAGCTTCAGGGGAAGTAGGCTACACCTTC. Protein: CASSVASGEVGYTF.

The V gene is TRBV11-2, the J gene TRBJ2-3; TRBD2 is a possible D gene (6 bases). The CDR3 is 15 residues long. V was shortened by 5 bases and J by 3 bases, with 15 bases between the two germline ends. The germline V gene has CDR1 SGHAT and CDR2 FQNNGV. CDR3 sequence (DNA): TGTGCCAGCAGCGCCCAGACTAGTTTGACAGATACGCAGTATTTT. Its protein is CASSAQTSLTDTQYF.

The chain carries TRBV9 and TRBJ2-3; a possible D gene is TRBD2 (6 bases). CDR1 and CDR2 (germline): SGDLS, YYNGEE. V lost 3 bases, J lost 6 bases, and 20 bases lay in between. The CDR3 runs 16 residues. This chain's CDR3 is CASSETVAGGTDTQYF. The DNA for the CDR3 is TGTGCCAGCAGCGAGACCGTAGCCGGGGGTACGGATACGCAGTATTTT.

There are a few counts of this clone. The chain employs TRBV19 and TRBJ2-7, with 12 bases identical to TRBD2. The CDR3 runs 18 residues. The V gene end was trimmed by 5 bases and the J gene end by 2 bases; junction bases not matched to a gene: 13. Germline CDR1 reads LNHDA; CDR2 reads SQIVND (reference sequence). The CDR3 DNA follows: TGTGCCAGTAGTCTTCAGCCCCTACTAGCGGGGGGCACCTACGAGCAGTACTTC. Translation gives CASSLQPLLAGGTYEQYF.

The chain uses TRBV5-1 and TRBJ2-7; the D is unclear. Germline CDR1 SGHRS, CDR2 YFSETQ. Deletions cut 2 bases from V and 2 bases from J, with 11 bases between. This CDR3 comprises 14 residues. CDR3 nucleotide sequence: TGCGCCAGCAGCTTCGACGGCACAGCCTACGAGCAGTACTTC. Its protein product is CASSFDGTAYEQYF.

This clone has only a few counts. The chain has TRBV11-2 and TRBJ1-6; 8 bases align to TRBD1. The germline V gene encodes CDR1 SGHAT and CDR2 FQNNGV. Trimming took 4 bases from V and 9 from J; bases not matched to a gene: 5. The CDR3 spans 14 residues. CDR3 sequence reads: CASSSIDRGSPLHF. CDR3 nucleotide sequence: TGTGCCAGCAGCTCTATAGACAGGGGTTCACCCCTCCACTTT. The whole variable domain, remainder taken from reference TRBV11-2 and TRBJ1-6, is EAGVAQSPRYKIIEKRQSVAFWCNPISGHATLYWYQQILGQGPKLLIQFQNNGVVDDSQLPKDRFSAERLKGVDSTLKIQPAKLEDSAVYLCASSSIDRGSPLHFGNGTRLTVT.

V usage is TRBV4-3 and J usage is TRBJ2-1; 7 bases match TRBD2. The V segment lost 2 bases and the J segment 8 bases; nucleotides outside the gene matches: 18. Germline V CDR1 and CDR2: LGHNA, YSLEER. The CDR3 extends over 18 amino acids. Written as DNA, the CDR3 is TGCGCCAGCAGCCAAATAGGGGAGGGTGGCGGGATTTCCCATGAGCAGTTCTTC. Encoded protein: CASSQIGEGGGISHEQFF.

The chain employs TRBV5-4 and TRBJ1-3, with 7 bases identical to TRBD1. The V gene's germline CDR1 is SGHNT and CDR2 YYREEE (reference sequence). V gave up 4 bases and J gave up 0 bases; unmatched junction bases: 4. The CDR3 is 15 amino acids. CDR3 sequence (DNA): TGTGCCAGCAGCCGGGACAGCTCCTCTGGAAACACCATATATTTT. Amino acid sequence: CASSRDSSSGNTIYF.